This entry is about one T cell receptor (beta chain). Its antigen remains unidentified. This sample stems from a study of glioma-infiltrating T cells after dendritic cell vaccination. Across the whole study: The vaccine used monocyte-derived dendritic cells pulsed overnight with autologous tumor lysate. Patients received three intradermal dendritic cell vaccine injections at biweekly intervals. Notes on the study in general: Higher TCR clonality did not directly relate to longer survival. Longer survival after dendritic cell vaccination followed higher pretreatment TIL content.

The CDR3 loop spans 13 amino acids. Germline V gene data show CDR1 as SGHTA and CDR2 as FQGNSA. The V and J ends lost 3 bases and 3 bases, in that order; junction bases with no gene match: 2. Generated by immunoSEQ multiplex PCR, the TCRdb table keeps only in-frame clones and is missing some. The data contain about 38,000 clones, roughly four fifths of them singletons. J is TRBJ2-7 and V is TRBV7-2; 7 bases fit TRBD1. The sequence was collected from a human donor with glioblastoma. The source material was blood, sampled before dendritic cell vaccination. The CDR3 coding sequence is TGTGCCAGCAGCTTGGGACAGTACTACGAGCAGTACTTC. Protein sequence: CASSLGQYYEQYF.